These 2 T cell receptor beta chains were all obtained from the same sample, sequenced in a study of early T cells in non-severe SARS-CoV-2 infection. Via MiXCR, TCRdb re-called the 5' RACE reads, giving one row per CDR3 protein. The sample holds about 100,000 distinct CDR3 sequences, over 10% seen once. The sample comprised whole blood. These receptors all stem from an adult who was a healthcare worker with PCR-confirmed SARS-CoV-2 infection or an uninfected control (not recorded which).

The chain carries TRBV12-3 or TRBV12-4 and TRBJ1-1; D remains ambiguous. V was clipped by 1 base and J by 6 bases, with 18 bases between them. The length of the CDR3 is 16 residues. DNA for the CDR3: TGTGCCAGCAGTTTAGTCGCAAGAGGAAGGTACGCTGAAGCTTTCTTT. This encodes CASSLVARGRYAEAFF.

The gene calls are TRBV3-1 and TRBJ2-1; TRBD2 is a possible D gene (5 bases). Trimming left V 2 bases short and J 0 bases short, with 8 bases between. In germline, CDR1 is LGHDT, CDR2 YNNKEL (reference sequence). This CDR3 has 15 residues. Here the CDR3 DNA reads TGTGCCAGCAGCCAAATCAGCGGCTCCTACAATGAGCAGTTCTTC. This translates into CASSQISGSYNEQFF.